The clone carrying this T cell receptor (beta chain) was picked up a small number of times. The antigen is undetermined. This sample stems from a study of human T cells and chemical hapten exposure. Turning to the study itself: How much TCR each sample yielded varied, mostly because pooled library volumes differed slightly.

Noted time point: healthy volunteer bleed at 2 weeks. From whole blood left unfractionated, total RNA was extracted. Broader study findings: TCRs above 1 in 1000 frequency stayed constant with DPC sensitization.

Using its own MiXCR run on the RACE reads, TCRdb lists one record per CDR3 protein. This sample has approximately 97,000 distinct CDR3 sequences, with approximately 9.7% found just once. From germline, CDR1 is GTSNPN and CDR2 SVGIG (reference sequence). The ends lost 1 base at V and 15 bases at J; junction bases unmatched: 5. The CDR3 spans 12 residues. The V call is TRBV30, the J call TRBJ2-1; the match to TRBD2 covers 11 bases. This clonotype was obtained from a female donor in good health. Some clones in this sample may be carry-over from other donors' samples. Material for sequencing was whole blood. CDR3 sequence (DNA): TGTGCCTGGAGTGAACTAGCGGGAGCCCTGTTCTTC. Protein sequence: CAWSELAGALFF.